This TCR beta chain was profiled in a study of T cell changes during pregnancy in multiple sclerosis. This CDR3 contains 14 residues. CDR1 and CDR2 (germline): SGHVS, FNYEAQ. V lost 5 bases and J lost 9; bases outside the gene matches: 7. Profiling relied on immunoSEQ multiplex PCR, and the TCRdb table lists in-frame clones only, not all of them. The data contain 66,000 or so clones, 91% of them singletons. The clonotype was recovered from a female donor with multiple sclerosis, enrolled in a pregnancy study. The chain recombines TRBV7-6 with TRBJ1-6; 7 bases agree with TRBD1. The sequencing here drew on CD8+ T cells from peripheral blood mononuclear cells, taken before pregnancy. In DNA, the CDR3 is TGTGCCAGCAGCGCTTCAGGGGGAAGTTCACCCCTCCACTTT. It encodes CASSASGGSSPLHF.